This is a list of T cell receptor beta chains from one sample in a study of CXCR3-negative and CXCR3-positive naive CD8 T cells. TCRdb derives one entry per CDR3 protein from the 5' RACE reads, leaving out DNA. Its table records roughly 100,000 distinct CDR3 sequences. The sample consisted of naive CXCR3+ CD8+ T cells from blood. These receptors came from a human donor in good health. Some clones in this sample may be carry-over from other donors' samples. Both conserved end residues are part of each CDR3. Fields, in order: J gene, V gene, CDR3 protein.

j_call: TRBJ2-7
v_call: TRBV7-2
cdr3_aa: CASSLTQGAGSYEQYF

j_call: TRBJ1-1
v_call: TRBV7-6
cdr3_aa: CASRDTGDTEAFF

j_call: TRBJ2-2
v_call: TRBV4-2
cdr3_aa: CASSQDISGELFF

j_call: TRBJ1-1
v_call: TRBV7-2
cdr3_aa: CASSFTPNTEAFF

j_call: TRBJ2-7
v_call: TRBV5-1
cdr3_aa: CASSLEASRYSPFYEQYF

j_call: TRBJ2-3
v_call: TRBV12-3/TRBV12-4
cdr3_aa: CASSLLASSTDTQYF

j_call: TRBJ1-2
v_call: TRBV6-5
cdr3_aa: CASSAQGYGYTF

j_call: TRBJ2-3
v_call: TRBV2
cdr3_aa: CASSDTPRVTTDTQYF

j_call: TRBJ2-1
v_call: TRBV2
cdr3_aa: CASSEYRTSGYNEQFF

j_call: TRBJ1-2
v_call: TRBV6-5
cdr3_aa: CASSSPYEQGNGYTF

j_call: TRBJ1-2
v_call: TRBV6-6
cdr3_aa: CASSHRGDYGYTF

j_call: TRBJ2-1
v_call: TRBV19
cdr3_aa: CASSIGLNNEQFF

j_call: TRBJ2-1
v_call: TRBV10-2
cdr3_aa: CASSGAPGDYHNEQFF

j_call: TRBJ2-2
v_call: TRBV18
cdr3_aa: CASSPTSGSTGELFF

j_call: TRBJ1-2
v_call: TRBV27
cdr3_aa: CASSLRGLDGYTF

j_call: TRBJ2-5
v_call: TRBV6-2/TRBV6-3
cdr3_aa: CASSYLGRQETQYF

j_call: TRBJ2-1
v_call: TRBV12-5
cdr3_aa: CASDGRLAGVEDEQFF

j_call: TRBJ2-2
v_call: TRBV29-1
cdr3_aa: CSVPGAAGELFF

j_call: TRBJ2-3
v_call: TRBV4-1
cdr3_aa: CASSQDNGFADTQYF

j_call: TRBJ2-7
v_call: TRBV11-2
cdr3_aa: CASSMTVGYEQYF

j_call: TRBJ2-6
v_call: TRBV23-1
cdr3_aa: CASSQSGQGRGYGANVLTF

j_call: TRBJ1-2
v_call: TRBV9
cdr3_aa: CASSVDWAGYGYTF

j_call: TRBJ1-3
v_call: TRBV5-6
cdr3_aa: CASSLGSFGTDSENTIYF

j_call: TRBJ1-1
v_call: TRBV27
cdr3_aa: CASSPPQGNTEAFF

j_call: TRBJ2-7
v_call: TRBV12-3/TRBV12-4
cdr3_aa: CASSLVGPYEQYF